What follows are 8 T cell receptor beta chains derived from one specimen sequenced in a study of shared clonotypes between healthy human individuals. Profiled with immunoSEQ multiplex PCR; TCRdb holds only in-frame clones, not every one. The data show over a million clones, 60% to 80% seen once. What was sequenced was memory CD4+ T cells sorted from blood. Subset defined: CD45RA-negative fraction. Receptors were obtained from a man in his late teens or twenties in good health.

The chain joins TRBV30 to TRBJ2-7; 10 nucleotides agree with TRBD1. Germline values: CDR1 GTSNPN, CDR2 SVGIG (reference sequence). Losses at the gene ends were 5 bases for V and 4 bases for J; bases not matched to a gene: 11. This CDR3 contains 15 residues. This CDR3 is CAWGGQGGSSYEQYF. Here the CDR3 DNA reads TGTGCCTGGGGCGGACAGGGGGGAAGTAGTTACGAGCAGTACTTC.

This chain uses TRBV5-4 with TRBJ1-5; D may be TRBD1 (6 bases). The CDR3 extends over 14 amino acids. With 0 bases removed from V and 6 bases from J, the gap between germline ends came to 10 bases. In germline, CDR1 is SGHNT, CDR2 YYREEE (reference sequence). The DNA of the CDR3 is TGTGCCAGCAGCTTGGGGGGGGCCGGTCAGCCCCAGCATTTT. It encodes CASSLGGAGQPQHF.

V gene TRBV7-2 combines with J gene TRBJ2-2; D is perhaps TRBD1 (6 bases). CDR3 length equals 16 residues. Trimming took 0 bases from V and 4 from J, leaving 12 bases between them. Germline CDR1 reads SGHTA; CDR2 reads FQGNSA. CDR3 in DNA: TGTGCCAGCAGCTTAGCAGGTCGGACAGTCACCGGGGAGCTGTTTTTT. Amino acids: CASSLAGRTVTGELFF.

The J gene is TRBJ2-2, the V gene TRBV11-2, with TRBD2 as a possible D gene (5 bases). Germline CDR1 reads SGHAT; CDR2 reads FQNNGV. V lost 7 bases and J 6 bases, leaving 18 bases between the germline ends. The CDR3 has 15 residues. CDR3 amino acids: CASNGAAGGAGELFF. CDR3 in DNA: TGTGCCAGCAACGGAGCGGCAGGTGGCGCCGGGGAGCTGTTTTTT.

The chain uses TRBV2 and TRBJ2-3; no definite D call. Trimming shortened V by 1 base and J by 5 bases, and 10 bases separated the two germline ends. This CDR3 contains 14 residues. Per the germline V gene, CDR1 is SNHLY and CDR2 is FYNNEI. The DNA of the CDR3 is TGTGCCAGCAGTGAAGTATGGGGTCGAGATACGCAGTATTTT. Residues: CASSEVWGRDTQYF.

CDR3 loop: CASSIQAGAAVIYGYTF. Written as DNA, the CDR3 is TGTGCCAGTAGTATTCAGGCAGGGGCCGCAGTTATCTATGGCTACACCTTC. The chain combines TRBV19 with TRBJ1-2, with D perhaps TRBD1 (6 bases). V was shortened by 3 bases and J by 4 bases, with 21 bases between the two germline ends. The CDR3 has 17 residues. Germline V CDR1 and CDR2: LNHDA, SQIVND (reference sequence).

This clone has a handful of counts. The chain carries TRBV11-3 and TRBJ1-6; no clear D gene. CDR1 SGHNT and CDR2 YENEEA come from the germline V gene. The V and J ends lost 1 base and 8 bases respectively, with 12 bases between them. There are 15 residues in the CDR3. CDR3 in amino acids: CASSLAEQWDSPLHF. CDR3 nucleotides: TGTGCCAGCAGCTTAGCGGAACAGTGGGATTCACCCCTCCACTTT.

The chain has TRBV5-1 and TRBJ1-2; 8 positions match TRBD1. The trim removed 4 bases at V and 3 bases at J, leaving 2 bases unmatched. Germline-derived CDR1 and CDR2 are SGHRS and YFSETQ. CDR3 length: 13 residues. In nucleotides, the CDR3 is TGCGCCAGCAGCGTGGGACAGGACTATGGCTACACCTTC. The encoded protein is CASSVGQDYGYTF.